This is a list of T cell receptor beta chains from one sample in a study of blood T cell repertoires in COVID-19. Data came from immunoSEQ multiplex PCR; TCRdb stores just in-frame clones and leaves some out. The sample consists of 35,000 or so clones, about 88% of them appearing once. The sequencing sample was made of peripheral blood. These receptor sequences come from a man in his 70s with acute or convalescent COVID-19. CDR3s include the opening cysteine and the closing phenylalanine or tryptophan. The D gene is left open where the match is weak. Clone size appears in some rows only: once, few, many, or a class for an expanded clone.

TRBJ2-3 TRBV6-5 . . CASMGGATQYF TGTGCCAGCATGGGGGGGGCTACGCAGTATTTT
TRBJ2-2 TRBV18 . TRBD1 CASSPGQGTAGELFF TGTGCCAGCTCACCGGGACAGGGAACGGCCGGGGAGCTGTTTTTT
TRBJ2-1 TRBV7-2 . . CASSPPTVNEQFF TGTGCCAGCAGCCCGCCTACCGTCAATGAGCAGTTCTTC
TRBJ1-4 TRBV6-5 . TRBD1 CASSPRTGVRGKLFF TGTGCCAGCAGTCCCCGGACAGGGGTCAGGGGAAAACTGTTTTTT
TRBJ1-1 TRBV29-1 . . CSVATAEAFF TGCAGCGTAGCGACAGCCGAAGCTTTCTTT
TRBJ1-3 TRBV19 once . CASKGGSGNTIYF TGTGCCAGTAAAGGAGGATCTGGAAACACCATATATTTT
TRBJ1-1 TRBV28 . . CASSLGAGTEAFF TGTGCCAGCAGTTTGGGGGCGGGCACTGAAGCTTTCTTT
TRBJ2-1 TRBV16 . . CASSQRGQGKFF TGTGCCAGCAGCCAAAGGGGTCAGGGGAAGTTCTTC
TRBJ1-1 TRBV5-1 . TRBD1 CASSLVSDRATEAFF TGCGCCAGCAGCTTGGTAAGTGACAGGGCCACTGAAGCTTTCTTT
TRBJ1-2 TRBV12-3/TRBV12-4 . . CASSPLGDSGYTF TGTGCCAGCAGTCCTCTCGGGGATTCGGGCTACACCTTC
TRBJ2-1 TRBV5-6 once . CASSLRSGVSGFF TGTGCCAGCAGCTTGCGGTCGGGGGTCTCTGGGTTCTTC
TRBJ1-1 TRBV5-6 . TRBD1 CASSWTGQPNTEAFF TGTGCCAGCAGCTGGACGGGACAGCCGAACACTGAAGCTTTCTTT
TRBJ1-5 TRBV3-1/TRBV3-2 . . CASSQVFGRQPQHF TGTGCCAGCAGCCAAGTTTTCGGCAGGCAGCCCCAGCATTTT
TRBJ2-5 TRBV11-2 . . CASSLSDTAVAQYF TGTGCCAGCAGCTTATCGGACACTGCTGTGGCCCAGTACTTC
TRBJ1-1 TRBV6-5 few . CASATEGNTEAFF TGTGCCAGCGCCACCGAGGGGAACACTGAAGCTTTCTTT
TRBJ2-2 TRBV4-1 . . CASSPLPTAEVGELFF TGCGCCAGCAGTCCCCTCCCAACCGCGGAGGTCGGGGAGCTGTTTTTT
TRBJ1-1 TRBV18 . TRBD1 CASSPRDREAFF TGTGCCAGCTCACCTAGGGACAGGGAAGCTTTCTTT
TRBJ2-4 TRBV10-1 . . CASSSPGANIQYF TGCGCCAGCAGTTCTCCGGGAGCAAACATTCAGTACTTC
TRBJ2-1 TRBV27 . TRBD2 CASSKTSSPYNEQFF TGTGCCAGCAGCAAGACTAGCTCGCCCTACAATGAGCAGTTCTTC
TRBJ2-5 TRBV7-8 . TRBD1 CASTPDRGDQETQYF TGTGCCAGCACCCCGGACAGGGGGGACCAAGAGACCCAGTACTTC
TRBJ1-1 TRBV18 . . CASSTLERTEAFF TGTGCCAGCTCAACACTCGAGAGAACTGAAGCTTTCTTT
TRBJ1-4 TRBV29-1 few . CSVAGTSVATNEKLFF TGCAGCGTTGCCGGGACATCCGTTGCAACTAATGAAAAACTGTTTTTT
TRBJ1-1 TRBV27 . . CASSNIRGMNTEAFF TGTGCCAGCAGTAACATCCGCGGGATGAACACTGAAGCTTTCTTT
TRBJ2-7 TRBV7-6 . . CASSLRGYEQYF TGTGCCAGCAGCTTACGCGGCTACGAGCAGTACTTC